This is a list of T cell receptor beta chains from one sample in a study of patients and donors after allogeneic stem cell transplantation. TCRdb reprocessed the RT-PCR reads with MiXCR, giving one entry per CDR3 protein. The table lists some 200,000 distinct CDR3 sequences, around two fifths of them singletons, with 33% in the top ten. Sample: blood, either unsorted or a sorted T cell fraction (not recorded which). The origin of the receptors is a human donor who was either an allogeneic HSCT recipient or a stem cell or donor lymphocyte infusion donor (not recorded which). It is not recorded whose cells these are; they may come from a transplant donor. CDR3s leave out the opening cysteine and the closing phenylalanine or tryptophan. Some rows have no size entry. The others give once, few or many, or a class for an expanded clone.

V,J,size,CDR3
TRBV2,TRBJ1-2,.,ASSDRRIHGYT
TRBV12-3/TRBV12-4,TRBJ1-4,few,ASSSRDSNEKLF
TRBV10-3,TRBJ2-7,few,AISDLAGGLYEQY
TRBV12-3/TRBV12-4,TRBJ2-7,few,ASSFRPLPNTYEQY
TRBV3-1,TRBJ1-2,.,ASSQELQGRPGDGYT
TRBV27,TRBJ2-3,.,ASTLSGSGDTQY
TRBV12-3/TRBV12-4,TRBJ2-2,many,ASSVKNTGELF
TRBV12-3/TRBV12-4,TRBJ1-2,.,ASRLTGEANYGYT
TRBV28,TRBJ2-3,.,ASSFLAGEADTQY
TRBV20-1,TRBJ2-7,.,SARQTGVYEQY
TRBV5-6,TRBJ2-3,.,ASSPGQRGADTQY
TRBV12-3/TRBV12-4,TRBJ1-6,.,ASSRRTGLSSYNSPLH
TRBV7-6,TRBJ1-4,.,ASSFRGQPNEKLF
TRBV7-9,TRBJ2-1,few,ASSSENPGLYNEQF
TRBV5-1,TRBJ1-4,.,ASSPQINEKLF
TRBV7-2,TRBJ2-3,.,ASSILLAGGADTQY
TRBV29-1,TRBJ2-7,.,SVEAQNYEQY
TRBV29-1,TRBJ1-2,few,SVDGADYGYT
TRBV13,TRBJ1-1,few,ASSLALPGPETEAF
TRBV7-2,TRBJ1-1,.,ASSLAWDPRRSAEAF
TRBV7-9,TRBJ1-1,few,ASSFPTGRNTEAF
TRBV6-5,TRBJ2-1,.,ASSARGTSVFNEQF
TRBV12-3/TRBV12-4,TRBJ1-3,.,ASSFGAGAVSGNTIY
TRBV7-8,TRBJ1-3,.,ASSSTGPGNTIY